The rows below give T cell receptor beta chains drawn from one sample of a study of cytomegalovirus exposure and HLA in healthy donors. TCRdb keeps only in-frame clones here, not all; method: immunoSEQ multiplex PCR. The sample records 150,000 to 160,000 clones, 65% to 85% being singletons. Sample: PBMCs. The receptors stem from a woman in her 40s in good health and CMV-seropositive. CDR3s include the opening cysteine and the closing phenylalanine or tryptophan. D genes are given only for firm matches. Expanded clones get a size class; other rows say once, few or many, or leave the size out.

NA TRBJ1-2 NA TRBV9 TGTGCCAGCAGCCAAACAGTTGCCGGGATGCTCTATGGCTACACCTTC CASSQTVAGMLYGYTF
TRBD2 TRBJ2-5 NA TRBV5-4 TGTGCCAGCAGCCCACGGACTAGCGGGAGGGGAGAGACCCAGTACTTC CASSPRTSGRGETQYF
TRBD1 TRBJ1-1 few TRBV18 TGTGCCAGCTCACACGGACAGGGAGAAATGAACACTGAAGCTTTCTTT CASSHGQGEMNTEAFF
NA TRBJ2-7 once TRBV19 TGTGCCAGTAGTATACTTGCAGGCAACGAGCAGTACTTC CASSILAGNEQYF
NA TRBJ2-2 NA TRBV9 TGTGCCAGCAGCGCGGACAGCCACACCGGGGAGCTGTTTTTT CASSADSHTGELFF
NA TRBJ1-1 NA TRBV19 TGTGCCAGTAGACCCCCCGGGGACACTGAAGCTTTCTTT CASRPPGDTEAFF
NA TRBJ1-2 NA TRBV21-1 TGTGCCAGCAAGAGGACAGGGGCGGGCTACACCTTC CASKRTGAGYTF
TRBD1 TRBJ2-2 NA TRBV10-2 TGCGCCAGCAGGGCAGGGGGCCCGGGCACCGGGGAGCTGTTTTTT CASRAGGPGTGELFF
TRBD2 TRBJ2-7 NA TRBV30 TGTGCCTGGAGGAGGTCTAGCGGGAGTTACGAGCAGTACTTC CAWRRSSGSYEQYF
TRBD2 TRBJ2-3 once TRBV4-1 TGCGCCAGCACCACGGGGGAGCGGGAGTGGGATACGCAGTATTTT CASTTGEREWDTQYF
TRBD2 TRBJ2-5 NA TRBV28 TGTGCCAGCAGTTTATGGACTAGCGGGGTCCTCCAAGAGACCCAGTACTTC CASSLWTSGVLQETQYF
NA TRBJ2-7 NA TRBV5-1 TGCGCCAGCAGCACAAGATCGACCGGCGCTAGCGAGCAGTACTTC CASSTRSTGASEQYF
NA TRBJ2-3 NA TRBV5-8 TGTGCCAGCAGCTTGTATGCGGGATCGCGCACAGATACGCAGTATTTT CASSLYAGSRTDTQYF
TRBD2 TRBJ2-7 few TRBV7-2 TGTGCCAGCAGCCTAGCGGGAGACTACGAGCAGTACTTC CASSLAGDYEQYF
TRBD1 TRBJ2-7 NA TRBV7-9 TGTGCCAGCAGCTCAGAGACAGGGAGCTCCTACGAGCAGTACTTC CASSSETGSSYEQYF
NA TRBJ1-1 once TRBV29-1 TGCAGCGTATCCCACAGGGCTGACACTGAAGCTTTCTTT CSVSHRADTEAFF
TRBD1 TRBJ1-2 NA TRBV28 TGTGCCAGCAGTTCCTGGGGACAGGGGCCAGACTATGGCTACACCTTC CASSSWGQGPDYGYTF
NA TRBJ2-2 NA TRBV2 TGTGCCAGCAGTGAAACATCCCAGGGGATAGCCGGGGAGCTGTTTTTT CASSETSQGIAGELFF
NA TRBJ2-5 NA TRBV2 TGTGCCAGCAGTGCTGGCGGACAAGAGACCCAGTACTTC CASSAGGQETQYF
TRBD2 TRBJ2-2 NA TRBV5-5 TGTGCCAGCAGTTTCCGACTAGCGGGAGGAACCACCGGGGAGCTGTTTTTT CASSFRLAGGTTGELFF
NA TRBJ1-3 NA TRBV19 TGTGCCAGTAGTATCCGACAGACCAGCTCTGGAAACACCATATATTTT CASSIRQTSSGNTIYF
NA TRBJ1-5 NA TRBV27 TGTGCCAGCAGTTACCGGGGCGGGGACCAGCCCCAGCATTTT CASSYRGGDQPQHF
NA TRBJ1-1 NA TRBV11-3 TGTGCCAGCAGCTCGCAGGGTCGGGAAGCTTTCTTT CASSSQGREAFF
TRBD2 TRBJ2-1 NA TRBV30 TGTGCCTGGAGTGTACGTGGACTAGCGGTCTCCACCAATGAGCAGTTCTTC CAWSVRGLAVSTNEQFF
TRBD2 TRBJ2-5 NA TRBV5-1 TGCGCCAGCAGCTTCGGTCTAGCGGGACGGGGGACCCAGTACTTC CASSFGLAGRGTQYF
TRBD2 TRBJ2-7 NA TRBV28 TGTGCCAGCACTCGGGCGGGAGTAGGAGAGCAGTACTTC CASTRAGVGEQYF
TRBD2 TRBJ2-1 NA TRBV28 TGTGCCAGCAACAACGGGAGGTTGTATGAGCAGTTCTTC CASNNGRLYEQFF
TRBD2 TRBJ2-7 NA TRBV4-1 TGCGCCAGCAGCCAAGAAGCGGGAGCTTACGAGCAGTACTTC CASSQEAGAYEQYF
NA TRBJ2-7 NA TRBV6-1 TGTGCCAGCATCCGGTCCGGGTTCTCCTACGAGCAGTACTTC CASIRSGFSYEQYF
TRBD1 TRBJ1-1 NA TRBV19 TGTGCCAGTAGTCTAAGGACAGGGGGGAGTGAAGCTTTCTTT CASSLRTGGSEAFF
NA TRBJ1-1 NA TRBV2 TGTGCCAGCTCCCCTAGGGGGGGGAACACTGAAGCTTTCTTT CASSPRGGNTEAFF
TRBD1 TRBJ1-5 NA TRBV18 TGTGCCAGCTCACCTGAGACAGGGCATAGCAATCAGCCCCAGCATTTT CASSPETGHSNQPQHF
NA TRBJ2-1 NA TRBV21-1 TGTGCCAGCAGCAAAGTACCGACTAGCAATTCCTACAATGAGCAGTTCTTC CASSKVPTSNSYNEQFF
TRBD2 TRBJ2-7 NA TRBV5-1 TGCGCCAGCAGCTTCTCCCCACCGATAACTAGCGGCTCCTACGAGCAGTACTTC CASSFSPPITSGSYEQYF
TRBD1 TRBJ1-2 NA TRBV5-4 TGTGCCAGCAGCAAGGGACAGGGGGACTATGGCTACACCTTC CASSKGQGDYGYTF
NA TRBJ2-2 few TRBV15 TGTGCCACCAGCAGAGGTGGCGGGAACACCGGGGAGCTGTTTTTT CATSRGGGNTGELFF
NA TRBJ2-7 NA TRBV27 TGTGCCAGCAGCACGTCAGGGAAATGGAACTACGAGCAGTACTTC CASSTSGKWNYEQYF
TRBD1 TRBJ2-5 NA TRBV27 TGTGCCAGCAGCCCAGGGACAGGGGGGCTAGAGACCCAGTACTTC CASSPGTGGLETQYF